Below, one T cell receptor beta chain is given with its context. Assay: immunoSEQ multiplex PCR; the TCRdb copy retains only in-frame clones and omits some. Seen here are roughly 69,000 clones, about 90% observed once, and the top ten hold about 4.8%. The source of the sample is a study of OX40 agonist ivuxolimab in advanced cancers. Study-wide context: Partial responses, seen in three patients, involved one hepatocellular carcinoma and two cutaneous melanomas.

The sequence was obtained from an adult with an advanced solid tumor such as melanoma, head and neck, liver or kidney cancer. The specimen comprised CD4+ or CD8+ T cells sorted from blood, sampled in a trial of the OX40 agonist ivuxolimab.

CDR3 amino acids: CASSQEATLGQETQYF. The CDR3, as DNA: TGCGCCAGCAGCCAAGAGGCCACACTAGGTCAAGAGACCCAGTACTTC. The chain links TRBV4-1 to TRBJ2-5; TRBD2 might be the D (5 bases). The CDR3 has 16 residues. V gave up 0 bases and J gave up 2 bases, with 13 bases separating them. The germline gives CDR1 MGHRA, CDR2 YSYEKL.